Below, 5 T cell receptor beta chains from the same sample are listed, as sequenced in a study of PD-1 blockade in classical Hodgkin lymphoma. Clones were read by immunoSEQ multiplex PCR, and TCRdb kept only the in-frame ones, dropping some. The sample records more than 45,000 clones, approximately 73% being singletons. Every one of the patients relapsed after autologous stem cell transplantation (brentuximab vedotin exposure was variable). The sequenced sample was peripheral blood mononuclear cells (PBMCs), obtained at baseline. These receptors came from a human donor with classical Hodgkin lymphoma.

This chain links TRBV5-1 with TRBJ2-2; D tentatively reads TRBD1 or TRBD2 (5 bases each). This CDR3 region has 17 residues. V lost 0 bases and J lost 8, with 20 bases in between. The V gene's germline CDR1 is SGHRS and CDR2 YFSETQ. CDR3 bases: TGCGCCAGCAGCTTGGTTCCGGGACCCGCCGCCTCGGGGGAGCTGTTTTTT. Translating gives CASSLVPGPAASGELFF.

J is TRBJ2-5 and V is TRBV14, with unresolved D. The CDR3 contains 11 residues. V lost 1 base to trimming and J lost 6 bases, with 3 bases between them. Germline values: CDR1 SGHDN, CDR2 FVKESK. CDR3 amino acids: CASSQAKTQYF. The DNA for the CDR3 is TGTGCCAGCAGCCAAGCTAAGACCCAGTACTTC.

The chain carries TRBV28 and TRBJ1-1; D ambiguous. CDR1 and CDR2 (germline): MDHEN, SYDVKM. This CDR3 comprises 13 residues. Trimming took off 5 bases at V and 6 bases at J, with 13 bases between the two ends. The CDR3: CASSRGSGSEAFF. CDR3 DNA sequence: TGTGCCAGCAGTCGCGGGAGCGGTTCTGAAGCTTTCTTT.

The V gene is TRBV7-2, the J gene TRBJ2-3, with D tentatively TRBD1 (6 bases). V lost 4 bases and J lost 3, with 17 bases in between. CDR3 length: 16 residues. The V gene's germline CDR1 is SGHTA and CDR2 FQGNSA. The CDR3 DNA is TGTGCCAGCAGCTCCCTTTCAGTGGGGGCGACAGATACGCAGTATTTT. Translated, it gives CASSSLSVGATDTQYF. The full variable domain, in which reference TRBV7-2 and TRBJ2-3 provide the parts outside the CDR3, is GAGVSQSPSNKVTEKGKDVELRCDPISGHTALYWYRQSLGQGLEFLIYFQGNSAPDKSGLPSDRFSAERTGGSVSTLTIQRTQQEDSAVYLCASSSLSVGATDTQYFGPGTRLTVL.

The chain uses TRBV19 and TRBJ1-4; 8 bases agree with TRBD1. The CDR3 runs 14 residues. V shed 5 bases, J shed 8 bases, and the junction held 7 bases outside the gene matches. The germline CDR1 and CDR2 sequences are LNHDA and SQIVND (reference sequence). The DNA for the CDR3 is TGTGCCAGTAGTCTACAGGGGGTAAACGAAAAACTGTTTTTT. As protein: CASSLQGVNEKLFF. Variable domain in full (rest from reference TRBV19 and TRBJ1-4): DGGITQSPKYLFRKEGQNVTLSCEQNLNHDAMYWYRQDPGQGLRLIYYSQIVNDFQKGDIAEGYSVSREKKESFPLTVTSAQKNPTAFYLCASSLQGVNEKLFFGSGTQLSVL.